This T cell receptor (beta chain) appears in the sequencing data of a study of T-cell memory formation after mild COVID-19. The wider study: TCR clusters were largely donor specific. Overall study results and limits: Second-wave clones reaching peak frequency on day 37 lacked confirmed SARS-CoV-2 specificity. Largely, contracting CD4+ clones fell within CM and EM, and contracting CD8+ clones within EMRA.

V lost 5 bases, J lost 6 bases, and 12 bases stayed unmatched. The V gene's germline CDR1 is SGHDN and CDR2 FVKESK. This CDR3 contains 16 residues. Concerning this clonotype itself: Its antigen is still unknown.

Researchers used 5'RACE with constant-segment primers to make TCR alpha and TCR beta cDNA libraries that carry sample barcodes and UMIs. Each CDR3 protein is one row after TCRdb ran MiXCR on the 5' RACE reads. Of about 160,000 distinct CDR3 sequences in the sample, about a third were seen once. V is TRBV14 and J is TRBJ2-3; TRBD1 aligns across 9 bases. The sequence was obtained from an adult woman who had mild COVID-19 (a few samples of this study predate the infection). Cell type and time point are not known. Material for sequencing was PBMCs or a T cell subset sorted from them (not recorded which). CDR3 loop: CASSTVQGQGVDTQYF. In nucleotides, the CDR3 is TGTGCCAGCAGCACCGTCCAGGGACAGGGAGTCGATACGCAGTATTTT.